A single sample gave rise to the 2 T cell receptor beta chains below, sequenced in a study of blood T cell repertoires in COVID-19. Sequencing was performed with immunoSEQ multiplex PCR; in TCRdb, only in-frame clones are kept and a portion is missing. The sample lists tens of thousands of clones, 75% to 85% occurring once. Sequencing was carried out using peripheral blood. All receptors derive from a woman of 80 years or more with acute or convalescent COVID-19.

This clone was detected only once. The gene calls are TRBV6-5 and TRBJ2-7; 10 bases map to TRBD2. The CDR3 covers 14 residues. Trimming at V came to 7 bases and at J to 3 bases, leaving 6 bases not matched to a gene. The germline gives CDR1 MNHEY, CDR2 SVGAGI. CDR3 nucleotide sequence: TGTGCCAGCACCAAACTAGCGGGGTACTACGAGCAGTACTTC. It specifies CASTKLAGYYEQYF.

The V gene is TRBV30, the J gene TRBJ1-6, with D possibly TRBD1 on 6 matching bases. Trimming took 1 base from V and 0 from J, leaving 10 bases between them. Looked up from germline, CDR1 is GTSNPN and CDR2 is SVGIG (reference sequence). The CDR3 has 16 amino acids. Here the CDR3 reads CAWSGNRVSYNSPLHF. DNA for the CDR3: TGTGCCTGGAGTGGAAACAGGGTCTCCTATAATTCACCCCTCCACTTT.